This T cell receptor beta chain was captured in a study of blood T cell repertoires in COVID-19 (dated by TCRdb to between 2020 and 2021). With regard to the full study: The collaborator samples originated in the United States, Italy and Spain and spanned the acute and convalescent phases of COVID-19. Sample metadata almost always included a de-identified subject ID, COVID-19 status, age in years and sex. Samples came from the ongoing ImmuneRACE study (first 160 participants) plus 1,254 subjects from 6 global collaborators. Subjects who had been exposed to COVID-19, were actively infected with it, or had recovered from it provided the deeply sampled blood TCRbeta repertoires that made up the dataset. Where HLA class I and class II types were available, the types were taken from metadata supplied by the sample provider, not from assay-based typing. The prospective study material was composed of cDNA or gDNA derived from T cells, B-cell-depleted T cells, or PBMCs. The repertoires were released in a freely available public database meant as a resource for research on the immune response to SARS-CoV-2.

Broad study findings and their caveats: How much clinical and demographic metadata was included differed by source and by participant, and the metadata was provided uncurated.

The immunoSEQ Assay, a bias-controlled multiplex PCR, was used to amplify TCRbeta CDR3 regions from genomic DNA. On the study's bioinformatics: Nucleated cell counts per sample were estimated from amplification of reference gene primers within the assay. To quantify the absolute abundance of each unique TCRbeta CDR3 rearrangement, sequence reads were collapsed and filtered. For each sample, productive Simpson clonality was calculated by taking the square root of Simpson's diversity index across productive rearrangements. TCRdb holds this immuneACCESS table with in-frame rearrangements only. Some clones are missing; in checked studies, unresolved V genes explain under half, and the rest has no known cause. V and J calls and clone size are given by that table; D and trimming were obtained from the DNA. For this sample the table gives some 300,000 clones, of which 88% were detected only once. Approximately 1% of the sample is held by the ten biggest clonotypes.

V gives up 5 bases and J gives up 0 bases, and the segment between their germline ends measures 10 bases. Via the germline V gene, CDR1 is MDHEN and CDR2 SYDVKM. Including the terminal cysteine and phenylalanine, the CDR3 comprises 15 residues. Of all the DNA, just the CDR3 is kept, 45 bases in frame from base 1. Participants in the prospective study were aged about 18 to 95 years, lived in some 24 United States geographic areas, and enrolled through a virtual design. In the prospective study, cohorts were assigned on the basis of participant-reported clinical history obtained from a screening survey and a study questionnaire. ImmuneRACE Cohort 3 recovered participants were defined by two consecutive negative NP/OP PCR tests, healthcare professional clearance, or symptom resolution. In the prospective study, whole blood, serum and a nasopharyngeal or oropharyngeal swab were collected from each participant by mobile phlebotomists. Prospective study participants could optionally give additional blood draws and questionnaires over an approximately two-month period. Before DNA extraction, blood samples from the prospective study were shipped at room temperature or frozen.

In its sample, this clone was seen a few times. Its antigen target is currently unknown. No much larger clonotype is one base removed from it; base qualities were not supplied. This TCR was sampled from a young woman who had recovered from COVID-19. Specimen: PBMCs or T cells enriched from blood (not recorded which). The rearrangement combines TRBV28 with TRBJ1-4; no D gene call is confident. The nucleotide sequence is TGTGCCAGCAGTGGCCCCGGGACAACTAATGAAAAACTGTTTTTT. It specifies CASSGPGTTNEKLFF.